This T cell receptor delta chain was profiled in a study of gamma-delta T cells after stem cell transplantation. The V gene end was trimmed by 4 bases and the J gene end by 0 bases; junction bases not matched to a gene: 11. This CDR3 spans 17 amino acids. Germline-derived CDR1 and CDR2 are GEAIGNYY and EKD. TCRdb reprocessed the RT-PCR reads through CATT. The sample lists over 8,500 delta-chain clones, roughly 1.3% occurring once. Sequenced sample: gamma-delta T cells. The source is a human donor. It is not recorded whose cells these are; they may come from a transplant donor. V and J are TRDV2 and TRDJ1, with 9 positions matching TRDD3. For the CDR3, the DNA is TGTGCCTGTGATCCCGTACTGGGGGAACCGTACACCGATAAACTCATCTTT. The encoded protein is CACDPVLGEPYTDKLIF.